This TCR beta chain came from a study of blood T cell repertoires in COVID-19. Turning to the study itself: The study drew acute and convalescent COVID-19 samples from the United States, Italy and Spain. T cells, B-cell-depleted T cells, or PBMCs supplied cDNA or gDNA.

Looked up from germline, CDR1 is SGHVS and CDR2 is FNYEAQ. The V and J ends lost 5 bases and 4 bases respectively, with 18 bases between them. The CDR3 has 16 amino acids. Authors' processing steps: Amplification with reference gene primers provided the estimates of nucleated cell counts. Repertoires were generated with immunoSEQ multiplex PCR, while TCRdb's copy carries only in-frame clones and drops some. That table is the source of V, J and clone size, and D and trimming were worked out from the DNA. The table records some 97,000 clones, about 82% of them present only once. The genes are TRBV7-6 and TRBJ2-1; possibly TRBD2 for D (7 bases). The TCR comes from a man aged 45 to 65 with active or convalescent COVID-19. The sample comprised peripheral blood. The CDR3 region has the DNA TGTGCCAGCAGCCCTGCCGGCGGGGGCCCATACAATGAGCAGTTCTTC. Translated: CASSPAGGGPYNEQFF.